This TCR beta chain was observed in a study of T cell changes during pregnancy in multiple sclerosis. This clone was counted a single time. Profiling relied on immunoSEQ multiplex PCR, and the TCRdb table lists in-frame clones only, not all of them. The data show approximately 110,000 clones, approximately 90% seen once. Sequenced here: peripheral blood, sampled in the third trimester of pregnancy. This sequence was found in a female donor with multiple sclerosis, enrolled in a pregnancy study.

The CDR3: CAWSFGRGANGAFF. The CDR3 DNA is TGTGCCTGGAGTTTCGGCAGGGGGGCGAACGGAGCTTTCTTT. This chain uses TRBV30 with TRBJ1-1; TRBD1 aligns across 7 bases. The germline gives CDR1 GTSNPN, CDR2 SVGIG (reference sequence). The CDR3 runs 14 residues. J lost 10 bases, V lost 2 bases, and 13 bases had no gene match.